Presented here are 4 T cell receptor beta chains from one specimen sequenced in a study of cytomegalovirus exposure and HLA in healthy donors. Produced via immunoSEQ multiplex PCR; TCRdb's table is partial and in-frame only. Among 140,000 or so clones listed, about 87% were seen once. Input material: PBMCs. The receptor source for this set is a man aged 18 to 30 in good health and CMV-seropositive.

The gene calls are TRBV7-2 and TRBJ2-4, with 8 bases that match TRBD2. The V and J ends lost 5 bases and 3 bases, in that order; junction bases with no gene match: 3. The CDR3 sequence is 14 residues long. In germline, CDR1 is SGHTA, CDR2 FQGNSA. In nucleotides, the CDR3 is TGTGCCAGCAGCCTCGGGACTAGCAAAAACATTCAGTACTTC. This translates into CASSLGTSKNIQYF. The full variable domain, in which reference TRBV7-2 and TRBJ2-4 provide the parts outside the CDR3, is GAGVSQSPSNKVTEKGKDVELRCDPISGHTALYWYRQSLGQGLEFLIYFQGNSAPDKSGLPSDRFSAERTGGSVSTLTIQRTQQEDSAVYLCASSLGTSKNIQYFGAGTRLSVL.

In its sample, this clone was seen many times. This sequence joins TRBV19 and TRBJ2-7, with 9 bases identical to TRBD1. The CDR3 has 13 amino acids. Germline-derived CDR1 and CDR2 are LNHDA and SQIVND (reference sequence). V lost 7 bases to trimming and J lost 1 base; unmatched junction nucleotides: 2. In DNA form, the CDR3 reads TGTGCCAGTAAGGGGACAGGGTCCTACGAGCAGTACTTC. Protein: CASKGTGSYEQYF. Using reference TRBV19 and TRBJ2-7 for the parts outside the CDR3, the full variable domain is DGGITQSPKYLFRKEGQNVTLSCEQNLNHDAMYWYRQDPGQGLRLIYYSQIVNDFQKGDIAEGYSVSREKKESFPLTVTSAQKNPTAFYLCASKGTGSYEQYFGPGTRLTVT.

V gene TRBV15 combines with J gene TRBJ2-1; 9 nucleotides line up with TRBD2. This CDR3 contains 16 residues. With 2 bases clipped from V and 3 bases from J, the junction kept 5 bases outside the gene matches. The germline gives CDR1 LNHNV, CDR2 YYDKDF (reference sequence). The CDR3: CATSRPAGGNYNEQFF. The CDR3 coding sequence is TGTGCCACCAGCAGACCAGCGGGAGGAAACTACAATGAGCAGTTCTTC.

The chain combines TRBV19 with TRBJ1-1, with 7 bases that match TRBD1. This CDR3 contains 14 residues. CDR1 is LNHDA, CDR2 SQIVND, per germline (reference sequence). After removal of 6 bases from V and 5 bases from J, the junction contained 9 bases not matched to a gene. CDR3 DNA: TGTGCCAGTAGCTTAGGGGGCGCAAGGACTGAAGCTTTCTTT. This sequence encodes CASSLGGARTEAFF.